This T cell receptor beta chain appears in the sequencing data of a study of blood T cell repertoires in COVID-19. Across the whole study: Sample material is recorded as cDNA or gDNA derived from T cells, B-cell-depleted T cells, or PBMCs.

Authors' methods: How many nucleated cells were present was estimated from reference gene primer amplification. Assay used: immunoSEQ multiplex PCR; TCRdb lists only in-frame clones, some missing. The V and J calls and clone size come from that table; D and trimming were worked out from the DNA. The table lists 280,000 or so clones, 70% to 90% of them singletons. Participants were placed into cohorts based on the clinical history they reported. The germline V gene has CDR1 LNHNV and CDR2 YYDKDF (reference sequence). Trimming removed 0 bases at V and 3 bases at J, with 12 bases between. This CDR3 spans 16 amino acids.

Sequences were obtained from PBMCs or T cells enriched from blood (not recorded which). The receptor was isolated from a woman aged 40 to 49 who had recovered from COVID-19. The V gene is TRBV15, the J gene TRBJ1-5, with D unclear. CDR3 DNA sequence: TGTGCCACCAGCAGAGATTGGGCGGGAGACAATCAGCCCCAGCATTTT. Translating it yields CATSRDWAGDNQPQHF. The whole variable domain, filled in from reference TRBV15 and TRBJ1-5, reads DAMVIQNPRYQVTQFGKPVTLSCSQTLNHNVMYWYQQKSSQAPKLLFHYYDKDFNNEADTPDNFQSRRPNTSFCFLDIRSPGLGDTAMYLCATSRDWAGDNQPQHFGDGTRLSIL.